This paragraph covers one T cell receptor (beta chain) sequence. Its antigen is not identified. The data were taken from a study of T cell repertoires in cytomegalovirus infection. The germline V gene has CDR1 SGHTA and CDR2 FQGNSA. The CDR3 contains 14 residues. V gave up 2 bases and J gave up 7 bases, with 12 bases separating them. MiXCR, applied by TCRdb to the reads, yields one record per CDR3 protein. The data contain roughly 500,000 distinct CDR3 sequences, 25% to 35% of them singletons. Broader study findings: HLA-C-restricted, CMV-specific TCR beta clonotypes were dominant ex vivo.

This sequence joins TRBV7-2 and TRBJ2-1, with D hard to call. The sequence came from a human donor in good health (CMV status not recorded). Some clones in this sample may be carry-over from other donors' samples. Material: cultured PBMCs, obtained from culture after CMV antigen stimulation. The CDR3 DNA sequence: TGTGCCAGCAGCTTAACTGGCCCCGGGAATGAGCAGTTCTTC. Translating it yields CASSLTGPGNEQFF.